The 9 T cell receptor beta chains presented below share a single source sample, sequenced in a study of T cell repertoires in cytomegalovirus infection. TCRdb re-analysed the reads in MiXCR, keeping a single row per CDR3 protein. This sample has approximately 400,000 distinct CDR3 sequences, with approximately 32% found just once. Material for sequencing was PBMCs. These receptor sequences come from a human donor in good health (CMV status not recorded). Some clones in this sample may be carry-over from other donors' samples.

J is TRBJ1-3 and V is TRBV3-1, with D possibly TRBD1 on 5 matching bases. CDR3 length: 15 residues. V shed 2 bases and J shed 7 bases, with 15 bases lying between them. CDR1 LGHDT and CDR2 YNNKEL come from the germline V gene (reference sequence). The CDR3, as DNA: TGTGCCAGCAGCCAAACAGACGGGGGAGCGAACACCATATATTTT. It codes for CASSQTDGGANTIYF.

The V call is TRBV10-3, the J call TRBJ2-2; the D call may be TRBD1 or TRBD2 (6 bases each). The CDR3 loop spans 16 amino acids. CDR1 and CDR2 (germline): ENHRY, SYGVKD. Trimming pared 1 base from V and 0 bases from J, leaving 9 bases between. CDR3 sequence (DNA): TGTGCCATCAGTGAGTTCGGGGGCTCGAACACCGGGGAGCTGTTTTTT. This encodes CAISEFGGSNTGELFF.

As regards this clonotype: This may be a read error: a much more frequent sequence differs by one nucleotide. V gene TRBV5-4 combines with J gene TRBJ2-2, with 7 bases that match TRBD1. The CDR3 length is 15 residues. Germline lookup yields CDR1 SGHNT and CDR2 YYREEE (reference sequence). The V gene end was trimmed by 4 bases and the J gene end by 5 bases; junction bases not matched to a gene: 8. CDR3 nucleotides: TGTGCCAGCAGCCCGACAGGGTGGGAAACCGGGGAGCTGTTTTTT. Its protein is CASSPTGWETGELFF.

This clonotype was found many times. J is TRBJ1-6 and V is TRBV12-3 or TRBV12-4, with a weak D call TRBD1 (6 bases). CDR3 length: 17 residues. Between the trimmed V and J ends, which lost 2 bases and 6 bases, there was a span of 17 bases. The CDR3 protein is CASSLYRQAVSNSPLHF. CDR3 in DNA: TGTGCCAGCAGTTTATACCGACAGGCGGTTTCTAATTCACCCCTCCACTTT.

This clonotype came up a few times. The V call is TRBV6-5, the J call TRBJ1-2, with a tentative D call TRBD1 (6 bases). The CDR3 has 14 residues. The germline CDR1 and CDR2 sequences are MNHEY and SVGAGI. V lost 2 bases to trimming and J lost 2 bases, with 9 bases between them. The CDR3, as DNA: TGTGCCAGCAGTTACGCAGGGGTGAACTATGGCTACACCTTC. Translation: CASSYAGVNYGYTF.

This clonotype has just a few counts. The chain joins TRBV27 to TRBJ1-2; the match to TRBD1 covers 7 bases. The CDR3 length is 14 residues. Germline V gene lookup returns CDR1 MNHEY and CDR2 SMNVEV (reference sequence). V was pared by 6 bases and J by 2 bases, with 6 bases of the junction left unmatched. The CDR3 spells CASSLRGVNYGYTF. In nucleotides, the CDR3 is TGTGCCAGCAGCCTCAGGGGGGTGAACTATGGCTACACCTTC.

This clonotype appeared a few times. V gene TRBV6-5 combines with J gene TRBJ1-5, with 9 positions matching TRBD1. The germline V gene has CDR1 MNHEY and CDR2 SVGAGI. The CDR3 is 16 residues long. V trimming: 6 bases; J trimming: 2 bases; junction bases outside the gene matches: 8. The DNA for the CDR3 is TGTGCCAGCAGACCCACAGGGGGCATAGGCAATCAGCCCCAGCATTTT. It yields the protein CASRPTGGIGNQPQHF.

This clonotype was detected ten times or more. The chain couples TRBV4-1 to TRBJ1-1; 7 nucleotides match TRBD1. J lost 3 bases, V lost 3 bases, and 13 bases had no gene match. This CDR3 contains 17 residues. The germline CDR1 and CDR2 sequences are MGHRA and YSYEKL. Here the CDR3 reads CASSQPLPGTVDTEAFF. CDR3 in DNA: TGCGCCAGCAGCCAGCCCTTACCCGGGACAGTGGACACTGAAGCTTTCTTT.

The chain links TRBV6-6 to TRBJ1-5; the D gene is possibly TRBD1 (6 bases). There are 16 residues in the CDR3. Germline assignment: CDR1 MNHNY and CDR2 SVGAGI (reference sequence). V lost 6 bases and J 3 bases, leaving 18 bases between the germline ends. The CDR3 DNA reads TGTGCCAGCAGGCTCATAACAGGGAGAATCAATCAGCCCCAGCATTTT. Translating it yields CASRLITGRINQPQHF.